Given below is one T cell receptor (beta chain) in context. Its specificity is unknown. Germline CDR1 is SEHNR and CDR2 is FQNEAQ (reference sequence). Trimming removed 4 bases from V and 8 bases from J; junction bases left unmatched: 7. This CDR3 has 16 residues. The data derive from a study of T cells in Graves' hyperthyroidism and ophthalmopathy. Looking at the study overall: Peripheral blood was acquired at first diagnosis, ahead of any therapy whatsoever.

Study-wide results and caveats: Expanded thyroid clonotypes (above 0.001) were mostly also found in blood.

The CDR3 regions of TCR beta were amplified from RNA transcripts. The study used the HTBI primer set for a first-round RT-PCR of the TCR CDR3. TCRdb re-called the multiplex PCR reads with MiXCR, one entry per CDR3 protein. The sample shows a few hundred thousand distinct CDR3 sequences, 15% to 19% of them seen only once. The PBMCs had their origin in roughly 10 ml of fresh peripheral blood. This chain joins TRBV7-9 and TRBJ2-1; 14 bases line up with TRBD2. Sequenced sample: blood. This TCR derives from a woman aged 25 to 39 with Graves' hyperthyroidism. For the CDR3, the DNA is TGTGCCAGCAGCTCCGGACTAGCGGGGGGCGTGGATGAGCAGTTCTTC. As protein: CASSSGLAGGVDEQFF.